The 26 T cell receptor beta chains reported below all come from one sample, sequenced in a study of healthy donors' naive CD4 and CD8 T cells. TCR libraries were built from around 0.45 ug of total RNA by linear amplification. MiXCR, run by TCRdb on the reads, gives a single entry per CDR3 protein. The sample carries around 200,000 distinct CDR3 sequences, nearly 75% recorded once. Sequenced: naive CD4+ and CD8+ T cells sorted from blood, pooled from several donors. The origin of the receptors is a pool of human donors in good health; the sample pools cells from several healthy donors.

The CDR3 spells CASSTTQNTEAFF. The CDR3 region has the DNA TGTGCCAGCAGTACTACACAGAACACTGAAGCTTTCTTT. The gene calls are TRBV6-5 and TRBJ1-1; the D is unclear. Germline assignment: CDR1 MNHEY and CDR2 SVGAGI. The ends were cut back, 5 bases at V and 1 base at J, with 8 bases in the middle. The CDR3 is 13 residues long.

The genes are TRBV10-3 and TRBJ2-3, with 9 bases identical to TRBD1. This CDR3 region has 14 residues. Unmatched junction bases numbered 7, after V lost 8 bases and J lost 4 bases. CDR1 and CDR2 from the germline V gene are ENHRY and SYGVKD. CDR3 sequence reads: CAIGRDREADTQYF. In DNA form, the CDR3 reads TGTGCCATCGGCCGGGACAGGGAGGCAGATACGCAGTATTTT.

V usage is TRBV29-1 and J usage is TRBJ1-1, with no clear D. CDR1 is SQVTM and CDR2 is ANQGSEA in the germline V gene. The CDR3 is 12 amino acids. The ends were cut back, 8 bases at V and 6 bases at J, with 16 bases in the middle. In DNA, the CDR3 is TGCAGCTTCCTCTGGGCTCCCGCTGAAGCTTTCTTT. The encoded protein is CSFLWAPAEAFF.

CDR3 sequence (DNA): TGTGCCAGCAGCTCAACAGGAAATAACTATGGCTACACCTTC. It is translated as CASSSTGNNYGYTF. The chain recombines TRBV5-4 with TRBJ1-2; D perhaps matches TRBD1 (5 bases). V was clipped by 3 bases and J by 1 base, with 10 bases between them. This CDR3 spans 14 amino acids. Germline assignment: CDR1 SGHNT and CDR2 YYREEE (reference sequence).

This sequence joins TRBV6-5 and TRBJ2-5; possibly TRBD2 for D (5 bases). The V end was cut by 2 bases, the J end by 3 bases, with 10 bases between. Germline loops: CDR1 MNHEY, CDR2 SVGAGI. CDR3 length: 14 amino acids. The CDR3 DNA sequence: TGTGCCAGCAGTTACGGGAGAGGGAAAGAGACCCAGTACTTC. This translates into CASSYGRGKETQYF.

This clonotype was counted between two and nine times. DNA of the CDR3: TGTGCCACCAGCAGAGGAGGAAGCAGGGGCACAGATACGCAGTATTTT. Protein sequence: CATSRGGSRGTDTQYF. This chain joins TRBV15 and TRBJ2-3, with D possibly being TRBD1 (5 bases). This CDR3 spans 16 amino acids. V was pared by 1 base and J by 1 base, with 12 bases between. Looked up from germline, CDR1 is LNHNV and CDR2 is YYDKDF (reference sequence).

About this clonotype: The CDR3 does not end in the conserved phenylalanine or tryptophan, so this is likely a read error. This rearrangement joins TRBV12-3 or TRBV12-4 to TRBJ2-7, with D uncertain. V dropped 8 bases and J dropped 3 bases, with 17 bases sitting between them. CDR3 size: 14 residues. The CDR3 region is CASLLEQADYEQYL. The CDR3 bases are TGTGCCAGCCTGTTAGAACAAGCAGACTACGAGCAGTACCTC.

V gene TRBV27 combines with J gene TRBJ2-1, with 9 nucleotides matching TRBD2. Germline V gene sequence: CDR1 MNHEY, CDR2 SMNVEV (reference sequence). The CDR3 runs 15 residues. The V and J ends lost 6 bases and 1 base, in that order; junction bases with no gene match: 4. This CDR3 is CASRDSGSSYNEQFF. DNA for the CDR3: TGTGCCAGCAGAGATAGCGGGAGTTCCTACAATGAGCAGTTCTTC.

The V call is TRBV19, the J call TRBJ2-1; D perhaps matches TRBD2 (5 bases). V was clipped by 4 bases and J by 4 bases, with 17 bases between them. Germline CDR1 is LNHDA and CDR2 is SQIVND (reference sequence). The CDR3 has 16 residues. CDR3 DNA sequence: TGTGCCAGTAGTACACTAATGGCTAGCCCTTACAATGAGCAGTTCTTC. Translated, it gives CASSTLMASPYNEQFF.

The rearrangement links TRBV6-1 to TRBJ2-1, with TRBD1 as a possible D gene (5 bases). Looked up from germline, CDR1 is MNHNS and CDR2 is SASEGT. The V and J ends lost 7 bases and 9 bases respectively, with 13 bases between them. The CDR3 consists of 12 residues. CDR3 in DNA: TGTGCCAGCATCCTAGGGGCGAGTGAGCAGTTCTTC. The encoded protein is CASILGASEQFF.

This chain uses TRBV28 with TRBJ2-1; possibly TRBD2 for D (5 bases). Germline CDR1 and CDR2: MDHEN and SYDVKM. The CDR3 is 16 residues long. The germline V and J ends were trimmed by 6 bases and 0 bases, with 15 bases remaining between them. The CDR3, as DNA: TGTGCCAGCAGCCCGTCCAGCGGCGGCTCCTACAATGAGCAGTTCTTC. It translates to CASSPSSGGSYNEQFF.

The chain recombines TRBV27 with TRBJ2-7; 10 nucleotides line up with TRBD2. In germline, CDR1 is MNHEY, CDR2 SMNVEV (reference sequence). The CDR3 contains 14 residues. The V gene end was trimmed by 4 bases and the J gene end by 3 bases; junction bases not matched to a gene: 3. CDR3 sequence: CASSSRLAGYEQYF. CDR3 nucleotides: TGTGCCAGCAGTTCCCGACTAGCGGGCTACGAGCAGTACTTC.

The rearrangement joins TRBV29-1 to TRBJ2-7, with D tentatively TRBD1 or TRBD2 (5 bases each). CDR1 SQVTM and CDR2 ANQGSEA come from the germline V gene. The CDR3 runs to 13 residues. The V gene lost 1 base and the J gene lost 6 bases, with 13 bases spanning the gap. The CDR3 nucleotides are TGCAGCGTTGAAGTACCAGGGAGAGGCGAGCAGTACTTC. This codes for CSVEVPGRGEQYF.

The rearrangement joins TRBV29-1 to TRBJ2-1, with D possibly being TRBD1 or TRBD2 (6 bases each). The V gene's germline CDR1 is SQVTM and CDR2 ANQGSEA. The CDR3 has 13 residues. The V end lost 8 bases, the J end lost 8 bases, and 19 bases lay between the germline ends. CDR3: CSFRRGSGYEQFF. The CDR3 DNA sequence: TGCAGCTTCAGGAGGGGGTCCGGCTATGAGCAGTTCTTC.

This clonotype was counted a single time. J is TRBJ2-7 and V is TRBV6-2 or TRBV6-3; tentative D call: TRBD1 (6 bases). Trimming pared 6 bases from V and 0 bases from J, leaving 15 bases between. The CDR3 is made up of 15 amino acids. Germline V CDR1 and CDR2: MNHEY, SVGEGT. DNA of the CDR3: TGTGCCAGCAGCGCGAACCGACAGGACTCCTACGAGCAGTACTTC. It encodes CASSANRQDSYEQYF.

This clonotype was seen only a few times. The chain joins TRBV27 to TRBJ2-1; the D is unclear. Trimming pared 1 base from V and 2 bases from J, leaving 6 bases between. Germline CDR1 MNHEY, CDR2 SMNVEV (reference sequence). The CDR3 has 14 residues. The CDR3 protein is CASSLLGTYNEQFF. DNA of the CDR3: TGTGCCAGCAGTTTATTGGGAACCTACAATGAGCAGTTCTTC.

CDR3 amino acids: CASSTGPGTQYF. The CDR3 coding sequence is TGTGCCAGCAGTACAGGGCCAGGTACCCAGTACTTC. The rearrangement links TRBV6-5 to TRBJ2-5; the D gene is possibly TRBD1 (6 bases). V lost 5 bases, J lost 8 bases, and 12 bases lay in between. Germline CDR1 reads MNHEY; CDR2 reads SVGAGI. CDR3 length: 12 amino acids.

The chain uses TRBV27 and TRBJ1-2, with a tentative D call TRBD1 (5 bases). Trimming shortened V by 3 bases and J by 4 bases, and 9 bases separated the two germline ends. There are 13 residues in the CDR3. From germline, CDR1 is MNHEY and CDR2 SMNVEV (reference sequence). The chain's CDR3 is CASSFGHRYGYTF. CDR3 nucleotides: TGTGCCAGCAGTTTCGGACACCGCTATGGCTACACCTTC.

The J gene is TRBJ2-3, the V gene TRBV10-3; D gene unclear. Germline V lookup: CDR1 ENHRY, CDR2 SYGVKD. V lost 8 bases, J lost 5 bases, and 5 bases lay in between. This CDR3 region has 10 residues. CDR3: CAIGEDTQYF. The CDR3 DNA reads TGTGCCATCGGGGAAGATACGCAGTATTTT.

For the CDR3, the DNA is TGTGCCAGTAGTCCTTACACCGGAACCTACGAGCAGTACTTC. It encodes CASSPYTGTYEQYF. The chain uses TRBV19 and TRBJ2-7; no clear D. The V gene lost 5 bases and the J gene lost 2 bases, with 13 bases spanning the gap. CDR3 length equals 14 residues. The V gene's germline CDR1 is LNHDA and CDR2 SQIVND (reference sequence).

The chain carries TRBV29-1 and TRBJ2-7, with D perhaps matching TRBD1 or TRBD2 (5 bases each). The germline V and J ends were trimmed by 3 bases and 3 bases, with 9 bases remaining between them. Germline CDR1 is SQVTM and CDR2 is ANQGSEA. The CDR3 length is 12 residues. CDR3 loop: CSVEKGRYEQYF. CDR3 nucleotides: TGCAGCGTTGAGAAGGGACGCTACGAGCAGTACTTC.

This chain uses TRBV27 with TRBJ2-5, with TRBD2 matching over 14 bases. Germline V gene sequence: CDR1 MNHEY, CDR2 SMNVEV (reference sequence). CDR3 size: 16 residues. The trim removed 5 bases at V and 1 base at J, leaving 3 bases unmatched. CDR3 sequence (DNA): TGTGCCAGCAGTGTAGGGACTAGCGGGAGCCAAGAGACCCAGTACTTC. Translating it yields CASSVGTSGSQETQYF.

CDR3 nucleotide sequence: TGTGCCAGTAGTATCGAGGGGGCGCGTGGCAATCAGCCCCAGCATTTT. Translation gives CASSIEGARGNQPQHF. The chain carries TRBV19 and TRBJ1-5, with 7 bases lining up with TRBD1. The CDR3 covers 16 residues. From germline, CDR1 is LNHDA and CDR2 SQIVND (reference sequence). The trim removed 3 bases at V and 2 bases at J, leaving 7 bases unmatched.

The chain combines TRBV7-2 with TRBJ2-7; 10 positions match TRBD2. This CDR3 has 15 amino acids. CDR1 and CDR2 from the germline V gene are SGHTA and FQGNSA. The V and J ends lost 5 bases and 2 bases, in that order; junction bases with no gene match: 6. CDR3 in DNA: TGTGCCAGCAGCAGAGGACTAGCGGTAACCTACGAGCAGTACTTC. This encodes CASSRGLAVTYEQYF.

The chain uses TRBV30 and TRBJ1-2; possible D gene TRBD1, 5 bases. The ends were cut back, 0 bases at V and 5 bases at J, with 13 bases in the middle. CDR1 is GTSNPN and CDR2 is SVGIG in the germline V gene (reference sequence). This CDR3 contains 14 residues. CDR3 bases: TGTGCCTGGAGTGTAGGGGCAGAAGCTTATGGCTACACCTTC. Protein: CAWSVGAEAYGYTF.

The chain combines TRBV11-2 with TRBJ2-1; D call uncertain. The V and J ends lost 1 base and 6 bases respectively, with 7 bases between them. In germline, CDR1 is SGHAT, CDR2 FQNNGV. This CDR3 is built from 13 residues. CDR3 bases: TGTGCCAGCAGCTTAGGGGTGAGCAATGAGCAGTTCTTC. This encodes CASSLGVSNEQFF.